The 18 T cell receptor beta chains below come from one sample, sequenced in a study of T cell changes during pregnancy in multiple sclerosis. Assay used: immunoSEQ multiplex PCR; TCRdb lists only in-frame clones, some missing. The data show 70,000 or so clones, with over 80% seen just once and about 0.4% held by the top ten. The sequences come from CD4+ T cells from peripheral blood mononuclear cells, collected before pregnancy. The receptors stem from a female donor with multiple sclerosis, enrolled in a pregnancy study.

The gene calls are TRBV5-1 and TRBJ1-1; D perhaps matches TRBD1 (5 bases). The CDR3 spans 13 residues. The V gene lost 5 bases and the J gene lost 8 bases, with 16 bases spanning the gap. Germline V lookup: CDR1 SGHRS, CDR2 YFSETQ. DNA for the CDR3: TGCGCCAGCAGTCTCGAAGAGGGACTGGAAGCTTTCTTT. Its protein is CASSLEEGLEAFF.

The chain joins TRBV9 to TRBJ2-7; the match to TRBD1 covers 8 bases. Germline CDR1 is SGDLS and CDR2 is YYNGEE. Trimming removed 4 bases from V and 2 bases from J; junction bases left unmatched: 5. The CDR3 sequence is 14 residues long. The CDR3 here is CASSPRQGTYEQYF. As DNA, the CDR3 is TGTGCCAGCAGCCCCCGACAGGGGACCTACGAGCAGTACTTC.

This chain joins TRBV6-1 and TRBJ1-6; D is possibly TRBD1 (6 bases). Trimming left V 7 bases short and J 5 bases short, with 12 bases between. The germline gives CDR1 MNHNS, CDR2 SASEGT. This CDR3 is 14 amino acids long. The DNA for the CDR3 is TGTGCCAGCACCGGGACAAGCAATAATTCACCCCTCCACTTT. Its protein is CASTGTSNNSPLHF.

The chain carries TRBV6-5 and TRBJ1-1, with D unresolved. The germline gives CDR1 MNHEY, CDR2 SVGAGI. V was cut by 1 base and J by 1 base, with 13 bases left in between. The CDR3 is made up of 16 amino acids. The CDR3 protein is CASSYYPPRGNTEAFF. The CDR3 region has the DNA TGTGCCAGCAGTTACTACCCTCCTCGGGGGAACACTGAAGCTTTCTTT.

The rearrangement uses TRBV19 and TRBJ2-2; D unclear. CDR1 and CDR2 from the germline V gene are LNHDA and SQIVND (reference sequence). CDR3 size: 18 residues. V lost 6 bases, J lost 6 bases, and 26 bases lay in between. CDR3 in DNA: TGTGCCAGTAGCCTATGGGCCTCCAACCCTACATGGGCCGGGGAGCTGTTTTTT. Its translation: CASSLWASNPTWAGELFF.

The chain combines TRBV11-3 with TRBJ1-4; D is unclear. Germline V gene data show CDR1 as SGHNT and CDR2 as YENEEA. This CDR3 is built from 14 residues. V dropped 1 base and J dropped 5 bases, with 8 bases sitting between them. The CDR3 loop is CASSLVRTNEKLFF. The CDR3 DNA is TGTGCCAGCAGCTTAGTTAGAACCAATGAAAAACTGTTTTTT.

The chain recombines TRBV6-1 with TRBJ2-7; 9 positions match TRBD1. The V segment lost 6 bases and the J segment 5 bases; nucleotides outside the gene matches: 8. Germline-derived CDR1 and CDR2 are MNHNS and SASEGT. The CDR3 runs to 14 residues. The CDR3 reads CASRTGGSVHEQYF. DNA of the CDR3: TGTGCCAGCAGGACAGGGGGGTCTGTCCACGAGCAGTACTTC.

This rearrangement joins TRBV28 to TRBJ1-2; TRBD1 aligns across 9 bases. The V gene's germline CDR1 is MDHEN and CDR2 SYDVKM. V was clipped by 6 bases and J by 2 bases; unmatched bases: 7. This CDR3 comprises 15 residues. CDR3 DNA sequence: TGTGCCAGCAGAGACAGGGGGACCAACAACTATGGCTACACCTTC. Translation gives CASRDRGTNNYGYTF.

This sequence joins TRBV5-8 and TRBJ2-5; 8 bases match TRBD1. The CDR3 covers 16 residues. The junction had 8 bases not matched to a gene; V was cut back by 0 bases and J by 4 bases. Germline CDR1 SGHTS, CDR2 YDEGEE. The DNA of the CDR3 is TGTGCCAGCAGCTTGGCGGGCAGGGGGCTGTCAGAGACCCAGTACTTC. Amino acids: CASSLAGRGLSETQYF.

This chain links TRBV13 with TRBJ1-2; no clear D gene. Germline V lookup: CDR1 PRHDT, CDR2 FYEKMQ (reference sequence). This CDR3 has 13 residues. The V end was cut by 7 bases, the J end by 0 bases, with 9 bases between. The CDR3 spells CASKFSPNYGYTF. The CDR3 DNA follows: TGTGCCAGCAAATTTTCTCCTAACTATGGCTACACCTTC.

The V and J genes are TRBV5-1 and TRBJ2-3; tentatively, D is TRBD1 (6 bases). V was shortened by 5 bases and J by 1 base, with 17 bases between the two germline ends. The CDR3 totals 16 residues. Germline CDR1 and CDR2: SGHRS and YFSETQ. The CDR3 DNA reads as TGCGCCAGCAGTCCCGGTGGTCCAGGGGGCACAGATACGCAGTATTTT. Its protein is CASSPGGPGGTDTQYF.

J is TRBJ1-1 and V is TRBV2; TRBD1 is a possible D gene (5 bases). This CDR3 has 16 amino acids. The ends were cut back, 7 bases at V and 0 bases at J, with 18 bases in the middle. CDR1 is SNHLY and CDR2 is FYNNEI in the germline V gene. CDR3: CASTWQGNALNTEAFF. The CDR3, as DNA: TGTGCCAGCACGTGGCAGGGCAACGCATTGAACACTGAAGCTTTCTTT.

This chain links TRBV29-1 with TRBJ2-7; D is possibly TRBD1 (6 bases). V was trimmed by 4 bases and J by 2 bases, leaving 6 bases between them. This CDR3 is 11 amino acids long. Germline V gene sequence: CDR1 SQVTM, CDR2 ANQGSEA. DNA for the CDR3: TGCAGCGTTGGGGACACCTACGAGCAGTACTTC. Amino acids: CSVGDTYEQYF.

The gene calls are TRBV28 and TRBJ2-2; D is perhaps TRBD1 (6 bases). Per germline, CDR1 MDHEN and CDR2 SYDVKM. This CDR3 is built from 16 residues. V was trimmed by 5 bases and J by 2 bases, leaving 15 bases between them. Here the CDR3 DNA reads TGTGCCAGCAGTCGAAGTGACAGGCCCAACACCGGGGAGCTGTTTTTT. Protein: CASSRSDRPNTGELFF.

The V call is TRBV6-5, the J call TRBJ2-7, with D perhaps TRBD2 (6 bases). The germline CDR1 and CDR2 sequences are MNHEY and SVGAGI. The CDR3 is 16 amino acids. V was cut by 1 base and J by 2 bases, with 15 bases left in between. CDR3 loop: CASSYLSSGLPYEQYF. CDR3 DNA: TGTGCCAGCAGTTACTTATCGTCGGGACTCCCCTACGAGCAGTACTTC.

This chain connects TRBV14 to TRBJ2-7, with D unresolved. V dropped 3 bases and J dropped 1 base, with 10 bases sitting between them. The CDR3 is 14 residues long. CDR1 and CDR2 from the germline V gene are SGHDN and FVKESK. CDR3 coding DNA: TGTGCCAGCAGCCACCACAGAACTTCCTACGAGCAGTACTTC. This sequence encodes CASSHHRTSYEQYF. Based on the CDR3 plus reference TRBV14 and TRBJ2-7, the full variable domain is EAGVTQFPSHSVIEKGQTVTLRCDPISGHDNLYWYRRVMGKEIKFLLHFVKESKQDESGMPNNRFLAERTGGTYSTLKVQPAELEDSGVYFCASSHHRTSYEQYFGPGTRLTVT.

This rearrangement joins TRBV19 to TRBJ2-3; 8 nucleotides line up with TRBD2. Trimming cost V 0 bases and J 6 bases; bases outside gene matches: 8. Germline V gene data show CDR1 as LNHDA and CDR2 as SQIVND (reference sequence). The CDR3 sequence is 16 residues long. The CDR3 DNA reads TGTGCCAGTAGTATAGATCCCGGTAGCGGGGCCGATACGCAGTATTTT. The encoded protein is CASSIDPGSGADTQYF. The full variable domain, its missing parts supplied by reference TRBV19 and TRBJ2-3, is DGGITQSPKYLFRKEGQNVTLSCEQNLNHDAMYWYRQDPGQGLRLIYYSQIVNDFQKGDIAEGYSVSREKKESFPLTVTSAQKNPTAFYLCASSIDPGSGADTQYFGPGTRLTVL.

The J gene is TRBJ1-4, the V gene TRBV19; 10 bases agree with TRBD1. V was clipped by 7 bases and J by 6 bases; unmatched bases: 2. CDR3 length: 13 residues. Germline V gives CDR1 LNHDA, CDR2 SQIVND (reference sequence). The CDR3 loop reads CASKGQGDEKLFF. In DNA form, the CDR3 reads TGTGCCAGTAAAGGACAGGGGGATGAAAAACTGTTTTTT.